This T cell receptor beta chain was retrieved from a study of cytomegalovirus exposure and HLA in healthy donors (dated by TCRdb to the late 2010s). A note on the overall study: In an earlier analysis of some 610 of the donors, less than 350 Gb of sequence data and 100 million or so unique TCR beta sequences from about 190 million T cells were reported. Genome-wide SNP genotypes for about 65% of the roughly 670 donors were used in a later genetic analysis, which treated that subset as a discovery cohort. Roughly 300 gigabases of sequencing data and roughly 80 million unique TCR sequences made up an early release that covered approximately 620 HLA-typed donors. HLA typing included class I and class II loci at four-digit resolution. The number of typed donors differed by locus: about 620-640 for A, B, C, DRB1 and DQB1; 522 for DQA1; around 580 for DPA1; and around 470 for DPB1. The study used immunosequencing to profile the T cell repertoires of several hundred subjects and linked those repertoires to cytomegalovirus serostatus. Donor age, sex, ethnicity and CMV serostatus were compiled alongside the repertoire data. Across about 380 genotyped donors of the cohort, an average of approximately 240,000 unique TCR beta nucleotide sequences per donor were sequenced, and roughly 20% of those sequences were non-productive. To study patterns of TCR occurrence, a later analysis re-analyzed previously published TCR beta repertoires from around 670 donors and added high-resolution HLA genotyping. To predict cytomegalovirus infection status, the study combined high-throughput TCR immunosequencing, statistical association of individual TCRs with disease status, and machine learning. About 5 DR-DQ haplotypes were handled as single units for association and clustering, since linkage in the cohort was strong. An earlier analysis of 587 of the donors used high-throughput TCR beta sequencing to judge whether each TCR beta V gene segment behaved as functional or pseudogenic. Every discovery cohort repertoire had been produced on one sequencing platform. The study aimed to test whether cataloging public T cell receptors could reveal signatures of past pathogen exposure. The later analysis used no new phenotypic data to find candidate immune exposures, relying instead on TCR beta sequences and their occurrence across donors. The genetic ancestry cluster associated with self-reported Caucasian donors included around 76% of the approximately 400 genotyped donors. Along with the roughly 670-subject first cohort, a separate validation cohort of about 110 different subjects was used.

The cohort was made up of approximately 700 healthy bone marrow donors. At the time of sampling, every cohort member was nominally healthy, though immune exposures that went unrecorded were likely present. The donor tested CMV seropositive, placing the donor among the approximately 290 seropositive members of the cohort. A peripheral blood sample was collected from each donor, and TCR beta sequencing was performed on peripheral blood mononuclear cells. The Qiagen DNeasy Blood Extraction Kit was used to extract genomic DNA from the blood cell samples. Findings and caveats that apply to the study as a whole: The sequencing pipeline was judged likely to have produced a cluster of highly shared sequence variants as a technical artifact. The study gave a list of under 200 TCR beta chains associated with cytomegalovirus. When HLA alleles, especially DR and DQ, strongly co-occurred, attributing TCR associations to individual alleles was difficult. Broadly in line with IMGT annotations, most TCR beta V segments showed up in productive rearrangements about 87% or about 30% of the time in an earlier analysis of approximately 600 of the donors. In this cohort, only TCR beta chains were sequenced, and detectable features were limited by the absence of alpha or paired-chain data. Correlated functional status among segregating V segments might reflect linkage disequilibrium, but an unknown experimental factor could not be ruled out. An association between a missense DCLRE1C variant and V-gene and J-gene trimming of TCR beta chains was found in a later genetic analysis and replicated in an independent cohort. In a later analysis, some 18,000 TCR beta sequences were associated with specific HLA alleles at a false discovery rate of 0.05. In a later analysis, TCR association rates were found to vary across HLA loci, with the most associated TCRs seen for DRB1 alleles and the fewest for HLA-C alleles. Compared with equally common non-associated chains, HLA-associated TCR beta chains in a later analysis were more clonally expanded and had lower generation probabilities. A further reported finding was that TCR beta sequences accurately predicted the HLA-A and HLA-B alleles for most subjects in the first cohort. Across donors, most TCR sequences were observed very rarely, whereas some public TCRs were present in many individuals. The authors suggested that the approach could potentially be generalized to other disease states and immunological phenotypes. Presence/absence analyses assumed roughly uniform sequencing depth across donors, an assumption that may not hold. The classifier was reported to diagnose cytomegalovirus status with high specificity and sensitivity in both the original cohort and the validation cohort. According to a later analysis, parvovirus B19, influenza, CMV and Epstein-Barr virus appeared linked to several top co-occurrence clusters. CMV serostatus was the only immune exposure information available for the cohort. In a later genetic analysis, fewer N-insertions in productive TCRs were reported among donors in an Asian-associated ancestry cluster than the approximately 630-donor mean. A later analysis found that most CMV-associated TCR beta chains appeared HLA-restricted, with HLA associations seemingly driven largely by CMV exposure. Because some donors lacked HLA typing at each locus, the association tests relied only on the typed subset. Three of the identified cytomegalovirus-associated TCR beta chains were confirmed in vitro to be specific for cytomegalovirus antigens. Because counts were too low, 15 or so rarely observed V segments, including chromosome 9 orphons, were excluded from the earlier analysis of some 590 of the donors. Some IMGT-functional V segments, including TRBV6-2 and TRBV6-3, could not be told apart with the 87-base-pair reads, so those segments were excluded.

Regarding this clone: There is no known antigen for this receptor. Per-nucleotide qualities are absent, and no much larger clonotype sits a single base away.

Library preparation employed the immunoSEQ multiplex PCR assay. A mixture of 60 forward primers for TCR Vbeta segments and 13 reverse primers for TCR Jbeta segments was used in the multiplex PCR. Amplification of the CDR3 region of rearranged TCR beta genes was performed with a multiplex PCR assay on genomic DNA. Amplified TCR beta libraries were sequenced as 87-base-pair reads on the Illumina HiSeq System. In the paper's pipeline: A later analysis tallied around 87 million unique TCR beta chains across the 640 or so repertoires, and approximately 11 million of those chains were shared by two or more donors. To remove PCR and sequencing errors, raw reads were error-corrected and collapsed into unique sequences using a nearest-neighbor algorithm that merged closely related sequences. CDR3 sequences were aligned to IMGT reference sequences to assign V, D and J gene segments. For a sequence to be retained, a match of at least six nucleotides was required to both a V gene segment and a J gene segment. Rearrangements were called productive when the CDR3 lacked stop codons and stayed in frame with V and J; all others were non-productive. CDR3 was defined by IMGT convention, running from the second conserved V-encoded cysteine to the conserved J-encoded phenylalanine. In an earlier analysis of approximately 500 of the donors, sequences lacking an unambiguous match to a single V gene segment were excluded. In an earlier analysis of 500 to 750 of the donors, V segments were called functional above 56.7% productive rearrangements and were called segregating when the between-donor standard deviation exceeded 5%. To diagnose cytomegalovirus status from the catalog of TCR beta chain sequences, a statistical classification framework was built. V and J gene assignment, in a later analysis, came from comparing TCR nucleotide sequences with IMGT/GENE-DB human TR gene sequences. Using the TCRdist pipeline, a later analysis assigned CDR3 sequences along with most-parsimonious VDJ recombination scenarios. A later analysis defined each TCR beta chain by its CDR3 amino acid sequence plus V-gene family, and excluded reads lacking a unique V-gene family. A later analysis removed 500 to 650 highly shared, low-generation-probability nucleotide sequences to deal with suspected cross-contamination and a sequencing artifact. For each public chain, a later analysis derived a clonal expansion index from normalized ranks of inferred template counts within each repertoire. In a later analysis, generation probabilities were computed with a VDJ recombination model fitted to out-of-frame rearrangements, and the resulting probabilities were checked against IGoR. In a later analysis, hypergeometric tests were used to score TCR-TCR, TCR-HLA and TCR-CMV co-occurrence, with a repertoire-size bias correction applied to TCR pairs. A later analysis estimated false discovery rates by permuting HLA or CMV assignments 20 times. A later analysis grouped co-occurring TCRs with DBSCAN, adding TCRdist sequence similarity when clustering within HLA-allele-positive subsets. For co-occurrence clustering, repertoires with fewer than 30,000 or more than 120,000 public chains were excluded, along with roughly 5 repertoires with anomalous nucleotide sharing. TCRdb obtained this table from immuneACCESS and retained in-frame rearrangements with V and J assigned. These tables miss some clones; where compared with another copy, unresolved V genes account for less than half of the shortfall, and the remainder is unexplained. That table is the source of V, J and clone size, and D and trimming were worked out from the DNA. The sample table lists approximately 160,000 clones, more than 60% of them with a count of one. 1.4% of the sample comes from the top ten.

For CDR1 and CDR2, the germline V gene lists SGHTS and YDEGEE. The V and J ends are trimmed by 10 bases and 0 bases, leaving 17 bases between them. From its cysteine to its phenylalanine, the CDR3 spans 15 amino acids. Here the CDR3 DNA is all that survives: 45 bases in frame from base 1. The clonotype was recovered from a woman aged 30 to 39 in good health and CMV-seropositive. The source material was PBMCs. The rearranged segments are TRBV5-8 and TRBJ1-3, with the D gene not clear enough to name. The CDR3 loop reads CALEVGARSGNTIYF. The DNA is as follows: TGTGCCCTCGAAGTGGGCGCCCGCTCTGGAAACACCATATATTTT.